This T cell receptor (beta chain) was documented in a study of T-cell memory formation after mild COVID-19. Regarding the study as a whole: The authors left the SARS-CoV-2 specificity of second-wave clones peaking on day 37 unconfirmed. Detection of some responders pre-infection suggested pre-existing cross-reactive memory T cells participated. CD8+ contracting clones occupied EMRA, while CD4+ ones occupied mainly CM and EM.

MiXCR was run by TCRdb on the 5' RACE reads, yielding one entry per CDR3 protein. The table lists just under 50,000 distinct CDR3 sequences, 9% to 15% of them singletons. Trimming took 3 bases from V and 0 from J, leaving 11 bases between them. Germline V gives CDR1 SGHTA, CDR2 FQGNSA. CDR3 length equals 15 residues. This clonotype has more than one count but fewer than ten. What it binds is unknown. The sequenced sample was PBMCs or a T cell subset sorted from them (not recorded which). The chain links TRBV7-2 to TRBJ2-5; D ambiguous. The origin of this receptor is a young man who had mild COVID-19 (a few samples of this study predate the infection). Cell type and time point are not known. In DNA, the CDR3 is TGTGCCAGCAGCTTTGAGGCCCTCGACCAAGAGACCCAGTACTTC. Translating gives CASSFEALDQETQYF.